This T cell receptor beta chain was identified during a study of T cells in Graves' hyperthyroidism and ophthalmopathy (dated by TCRdb to the late 2010s). For the study in its entirety: Peripheral blood was sampled at the time of initial diagnosis, prior to any treatment. The paper reports TCR Vbeta CDR3 sequencing of 140 or so peripheral blood samples: fewer than 50 ophthalmopathy, approximately 74 hyperthyroidism and around 17 progressor patients. To identify TCR V-J signatures that set the groups apart, the researchers used a discovery cohort of about a hundred patients, made up of 40 to 45 with Graves' ophthalmopathy and some 58 with stable Graves' hyperthyroidism. Thyroid tissue and blood T-cell repertoires from six Graves' hyperthyroidism patients were also compared in the study. Prospective prediction of ophthalmopathy was tested in an independent validation cohort of 18 to 20 hyperthyroidism patients and 15 to 17 patients who later progressed to ophthalmopathy. Once sampling was done, hyperthyroidism patients were given methimazole at a starting dose of 30 mg daily, whereas ophthalmopathy patients were given high-dose intravenous methylprednisolone. For training and testing, the roughly 100 patients in the discovery cohort were randomly divided in a 7:3 ratio.

General findings and caveats noted by the study authors: Sample size was not statistically predetermined, and investigators were not blinded to group allocation. Most expanded thyroid clonotypes (frequency above 0.001) were also found in blood, which suggests that blood repertoires may mirror thyroid immune responses. Ophthalmopathy was separated from stable hyperthyroidism by a 13 V-J signature model, with approximately 85% sensitivity and approximately 84% specificity obtained in cross-validation and 80%/75% obtained in testing. In validation, the model predicted progression to ophthalmopathy with roughly 70% sensitivity and around 72% specificity, a median of about 6.7 months before onset.

Note on this clonotype: Its antigen is currently not known. The junction does not match germline at one end; this may be a read error.

Ophthalmopathy patients had moderately to severely active disease, Clinical Activity Score of at least 3, NOSPECS grade of at least 4, and duration under 3 months. Exclusion was applied to patients with uncontrolled infections, other autoimmune diseases, pregnancy or lactation. Clinical symptoms, serum thyroxine and TRAb, thyroid ultrasound, and orbital computed tomography formed the basis for the diagnoses. PBMCs were isolated from roughly 10 ml of fresh peripheral blood by Ficoll-Paque density gradient centrifugation. Total RNA was extracted using Trizol reagent, and RNA quality was assessed on an Agilent 2100 Bioanalyzer. From its cysteine to its phenylalanine, the CDR3 spans 15 amino acids. Of all the DNA, just the CDR3 is kept, 45 bases in frame from base 1. From the germline V gene (reference sequence), CDR1 is LNHDA and CDR2 is SQIVND. Amplification of TCR beta CDR3 regions was carried out from RNA transcripts. The first round of RT-PCR for the TCR CDR3 was performed with the HTBI primer set and the Qiagen OneStep RT-PCR kit. Libraries were constructed in a second round of multiplex PCR, after which size selection and purification were performed. Paired-end sequencing of the libraries was performed with 100 bp reads on an Illumina HiSeq2000. The authors processed their data as follows. SOAPnuke was used to process the raw data, removing reads that contained adapters or uncalled bases, had a mean Phred below 15, or lacked an exact match to the constant primer or identifier. COPE v1.2.5 was used to merge high-quality paired reads, and clonotypes were defined as unique nucleotide sequences. Clonotypes were aligned to IMGT TRBV, TRBD and TRBJ reference segments using MiTCR v1.1. Analysis was restricted to V-J combinations with a frequency above 0.0001, which covered just over 98% of repertoires. A TCS score was defined as the ratio of F50 (clonal expansion) to E x V (chaos), with BLOSUM62-based TCRdist applied between CDR3 peptides within each V-J. Welch's t-statistics and random forest reduced 500 to 550 V-J features to 13, which were used in a naive Bayes classifier (R e1071). TCRdb itself trimmed the public reads at Q25 with fastp, ran MiXCR and retained productive beta chains. Rows with a matching CDR3 protein are joined into one entry that keeps the most common DNA and genes. The V and J calls here are based on TCRdb, not the publication. The sample includes hundreds of thousands of distinct CDR3 sequences, with about 14% observed a single time. The top ten clones comprise approximately 13% of the sample.

Sequenced material: blood. The sequence derives from a young man with Graves' ophthalmopathy. The chain joins TRBV19 to TRBJ2-7, with 8 central nucleotides matching TRBD1. In nucleotides, the sequence is TGTGTCAGTAGTCCCGGACAGGGAAGTTACTACGAGCAGTACTTC. Translated, it reads CVSSPGQGSYYEQYF.